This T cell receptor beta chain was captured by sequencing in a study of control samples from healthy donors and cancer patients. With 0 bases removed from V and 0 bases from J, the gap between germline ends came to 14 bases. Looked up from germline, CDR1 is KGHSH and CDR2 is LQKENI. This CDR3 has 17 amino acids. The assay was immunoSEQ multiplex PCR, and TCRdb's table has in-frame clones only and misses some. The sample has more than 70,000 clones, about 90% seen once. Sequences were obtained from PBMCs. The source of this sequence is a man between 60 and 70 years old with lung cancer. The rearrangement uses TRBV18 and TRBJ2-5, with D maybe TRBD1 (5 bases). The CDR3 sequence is CASSPPNWLRDQETQYF. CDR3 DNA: TGTGCCAGCTCACCACCCAATTGGCTCAGGGACCAAGAGACCCAGTACTTC. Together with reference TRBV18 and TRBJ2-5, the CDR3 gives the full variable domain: NAGVMQNPRHLVRRRGQEARLRCSPMKGHSHVYWYRQLPEEGLKFMVYLQKENIIDESGMPKERFSAEFPKEGPSILRIQQVVRGDSAAYFCASSPPNWLRDQETQYFGPGTRLLVL.